The next 32 T cell receptor beta chains were all read from a single sample in a study of shared clonotypes between healthy human individuals (dated by TCRdb to 2020 to 2022). Library preparation used the immunoSEQ multiplex PCR assay. TCRdb holds this immuneACCESS table with in-frame rearrangements only. Some clones are missing; in checked studies, unresolved V genes explain under half, and the rest has no known cause. The sample includes 2 million to 2.5 million clones, with just over 90% observed a single time. The ten largest account for about 0.39% of the sample. The sequencing sample was made of naive CD4+ T cells from PBMCs. The sample's cell subset or site, from its label and the paper: CD45RA+ positively selected. The receptors shown here come from a man younger than 30 in good health. Some clones in this sample may be carry-over from other donors' samples.

Concerning this clone itself: The sample contains more than one DNA sequence encoding this CDR3. The chain is built from TRBV15 and TRBJ2-7; no firm D call. Germline V gives CDR1 LNHNV, CDR2 YYDKDF (reference sequence). The CDR3 loop spans 13 amino acids. Trimming stripped 0 bases from V and 3 bases from J, with 6 bases between. The DNA of the CDR3 is TGTGCCACCAGCAGAGACAGGAGCTACGAGCAGTACTTC. Its protein product is CATSRDRSYEQYF.

This clone appeared once. This chain uses TRBV5-8 with TRBJ2-7; the match to TRBD1 covers 7 bases. Germline trimming cut 4 bases from V and 0 bases from J; bases unmatched to any gene: 7. The CDR3 contains 15 residues. CDR1 is SGHTS, CDR2 YDEGEE, per germline. The CDR3 coding sequence is TGTGCCAGCAGCCCTGGGACAGCGGACTCCTACGAGCAGTACTTC. Its translation: CASSPGTADSYEQYF.

This rearrangement joins TRBV2 to TRBJ1-2; TRBD1 aligns across 10 bases. The CDR3 length is 14 residues. CDR1 and CDR2 (germline): SNHLY, FYNNEI. V shed 4 bases and J 6 bases; nucleotides not matched to a gene: 5. The CDR3 coding sequence is TGTGCCAGCAGTGCCGGGACAGGGGCGAATGGCTACACCTTC. Residues: CASSAGTGANGYTF.

V usage is TRBV28 and J usage is TRBJ1-2; TRBD1 is a possible D gene (6 bases). CDR1 MDHEN and CDR2 SYDVKM come from the germline V gene. V was shortened by 6 bases and J by 4 bases, with 27 bases between the two germline ends. The CDR3 length is 18 residues. CDR3 in amino acids: CASSPVQGSPYIIYGYTF. CDR3 DNA sequence: TGTGCCAGCAGCCCTGTACAGGGATCTCCCTACATTATCTATGGCTACACCTTC.

This chain joins TRBV18 and TRBJ1-5; D may be TRBD1 (5 bases). CDR1 and CDR2 (germline): KGHSH, LQKENI. Trimming pared 3 bases from V and 3 bases from J, leaving 18 bases between. The CDR3 contains 17 residues. The CDR3: CASSPLPRGDPNQPQHF. CDR3 sequence (DNA): TGTGCCAGCTCACCCCTACCCAGAGGGGACCCCAATCAGCCCCAGCATTTT.

This chain joins TRBV28 and TRBJ1-1; D possibly corresponds to TRBD1 (6 bases). CDR1 is MDHEN and CDR2 is SYDVKM in the germline V gene. The CDR3 is made up of 16 amino acids. Trimming shortened V by 1 base and J by 3 bases, and 15 bases separated the two germline ends. The CDR3 sequence is CASSLSPQGRYTEAFF. CDR3 nucleotides: TGTGCCAGCAGTTTATCCCCTCAGGGGAGGTACACTGAAGCTTTCTTT.

The CDR3 DNA sequence: TGTGCCAGCAGTGAAGGTCTAGCGGCAAGCTCAGCAATGTATTTT. Its protein product is CASSEGLAASSAMYF. V and J are TRBV2 and TRBJ2-3, with 7 bases fitting TRBD2. This CDR3 region has 15 residues. The V gene end was trimmed by 1 base and the J gene end by 14 bases; junction bases not matched to a gene: 15. CDR1 and CDR2 (germline): SNHLY, FYNNEI.

The rearrangement uses TRBV27 and TRBJ2-3; TRBD1 might be the D (5 bases). V lost 5 bases to trimming and J lost 2 bases, with 8 bases between them. The germline V gene has CDR1 MNHEY and CDR2 SMNVEV (reference sequence). There are 13 residues in the CDR3. CDR3 sequence reads: CASSGAFTDTQYF. In nucleotides, the CDR3 is TGTGCCAGCAGTGGGGCCTTCACAGATACGCAGTATTTT.

The chain uses TRBV4-1 and TRBJ2-5; D might be TRBD1 (6 bases). CDR1 and CDR2 (germline): MGHRA, YSYEKL. V lost 0 bases to trimming and J lost 3 bases, with 17 bases between them. CDR3 size: 17 residues. The CDR3 DNA sequence: TGCGCCAGCAGCCAAGATTCCCTTACAGGGTACGAAGAGACCCAGTACTTC. It is translated as CASSQDSLTGYEETQYF.

Turning to this clone: The sample has other DNA sequences that encode this CDR3 too. The chain employs TRBV4-2 and TRBJ2-2; the D gene is possibly TRBD2 (6 bases). V dropped 4 bases and J dropped 5 bases, with 8 bases sitting between them. Germline loops: CDR1 LGHNA, CDR2 YNFKEQ. The CDR3 has 13 amino acids. CDR3 in amino acids: CASSPGRTGELFF. In nucleotides, the CDR3 is TGTGCCAGCAGCCCTGGGAGGACCGGGGAGCTGTTTTTT.

The V call is TRBV10-1, the J call TRBJ2-3; D gene ambiguous. V was cut by 5 bases and J by 0 bases, with 15 bases left in between. The CDR3 runs 16 residues. CDR1 is WNHNN, CDR2 SYGVQD, per germline (reference sequence). Here the CDR3 reads CASSHGVGPSTDTQYF. As DNA, the CDR3 is TGCGCCAGCAGTCATGGCGTTGGGCCGAGCACAGATACGCAGTATTTT.

V and J are TRBV11-2 and TRBJ2-1, with 7 bases matching TRBD1. The junction had 5 bases not matched to a gene; V was cut back by 3 bases and J by 3 bases. Germline V CDR1 and CDR2: SGHAT, FQNNGV. The CDR3 is 15 residues long. CDR3 region: CASSFPGQLYNEQFF. The CDR3 nucleotides read TGTGCCAGCAGCTTTCCGGGACAGCTCTACAATGAGCAGTTCTTC.

This rearrangement joins TRBV28 to TRBJ1-1, with a possible D match to TRBD1 (6 bases). The CDR3 has 14 residues. The V end lost 6 bases, the J end lost 3 bases, and 14 bases lay between the germline ends. CDR1 and CDR2 (germline): MDHEN, SYDVKM. The chain's CDR3 is CASRGEWGHTEAFF. CDR3 sequence (DNA): TGTGCCAGCAGGGGGGAGTGGGGGCACACTGAAGCTTTCTTT. The full variable domain, its missing parts supplied by reference TRBV28 and TRBJ1-1, is DVKVTQSSRYLVKRTGEKVFLECVQDMDHENMFWYRQDPGLGLRLIYFSYDVKMKEKGDIPEGYSVSREKKERFSLILESASTNQTSMYLCASRGEWGHTEAFFGQGTRLTVV.

In DNA form, the CDR3 reads TGTGCCAGCACCGCACTGGAAGCGACCTACGAGCAGTACTTC. Translated: CASTALEATYEQYF. The genes are TRBV11-2 and TRBJ2-7; D is unresolved. Germline V gene sequence: CDR1 SGHAT, CDR2 FQNNGV. V gave up 7 bases and J gave up 2 bases, with 15 bases separating them. The CDR3 runs to 14 residues.

CDR3 loop: CASSPTVAGSPLHF. CDR3 sequence (DNA): TGTGCCAGCAGCCCGACCGTCGCGGGATCACCCCTCCACTTT. This sequence joins TRBV7-6 and TRBJ1-6; D is unclear. Germline loops: CDR1 SGHVS, CDR2 FNYEAQ. The V gene lost 5 bases and the J gene lost 10 bases, with 15 bases spanning the gap. The CDR3 length is 14 residues.

The chain has TRBV10-3 and TRBJ2-2; D gene ambiguous. V lost 7 bases to trimming and J lost 1 base, with 7 bases between them. This CDR3 has 13 amino acids. Per germline, CDR1 ENHRY and CDR2 SYGVKD. The CDR3 DNA reads TGTGCCATCAAATCCGGGAACACCGGGGAGCTGTTTTTT. Translating gives CAIKSGNTGELFF.

The chain uses TRBV28 and TRBJ2-1; no reliable D call. With 4 bases removed from V and 0 bases from J, the gap between germline ends came to 10 bases. This CDR3 contains 15 residues. Germline CDR1 is MDHEN and CDR2 is SYDVKM. The CDR3 here is CASSSGMPSYNEQFF. CDR3 sequence (DNA): TGTGCCAGCAGTTCCGGAATGCCCTCCTACAATGAGCAGTTCTTC.

Comments on this clone: The same CDR3 arises from other DNA sequences in this sample as well. The gene calls are TRBV7-9 and TRBJ2-1; D unclear. The CDR3 runs to 13 residues. V gave up 3 bases and J gave up 3 bases, with 6 bases separating them. Germline V gene sequence: CDR1 SEHNR, CDR2 FQNEAQ (reference sequence). The CDR3 DNA follows: TGTGCCAGCAGCTTGGTGAGCTACAATGAGCAGTTCTTC. Amino acids: CASSLVSYNEQFF.

This clone was found once. The chain is built from TRBV7-6 and TRBJ2-7; D might be TRBD1 (6 bases). This CDR3 comprises 14 residues. Per the germline V gene, CDR1 is SGHVS and CDR2 is FNYEAQ. V dropped 0 bases and J dropped 3 bases, with 9 bases sitting between them. The DNA of the CDR3 is TGTGCCAGCAGCTTAGCGGGGGCCCTCTACGAGCAGTACTTC. Protein sequence: CASSLAGALYEQYF.

For this clone: Other DNA sequences of this sample code for an identical CDR3. CDR3 amino acids: CASSLTTSGANVLTF. CDR3 nucleotide sequence: TGCGCCAGCAGTCTGACAACTTCTGGGGCCAACGTCCTGACTTTC. The rearrangement uses TRBV5-1 and TRBJ2-6; D remains ambiguous. From germline, CDR1 is SGHRS and CDR2 YFSETQ. V lost 5 bases and J lost 1, with 10 bases in between. The CDR3 runs 15 residues.

This clone was recorded only once. The V gene is TRBV4-1, the J gene TRBJ2-5, with D possibly being TRBD1 or TRBD2 (5 bases each). The DNA end lines up better with TRBJ2-7; the J call may be wrong. CDR1 and CDR2 (germline): MGHRA, YSYEKL. This CDR3 has 14 residues. DNA of the CDR3: TGCGCCAGCAGCCATCCGGGGCTGATATACGAGCAGTACTTC. Protein: CASSHPGLIYEQYF.

The CDR3 here is CASSQVARQPNEKLFF. CDR3 DNA sequence: TGCGCCAGCAGTCAAGTCGCGAGACAGCCTAATGAAAAACTGTTTTTT. The chain uses TRBV23-1 and TRBJ1-4, with a tentative D call TRBD1 (5 bases). TRBV23-1 is identified as an open reading frame with a role that is uncertain. The CDR3 spans 16 residues. Trimming pared 2 bases from V and 3 bases from J, leaving 13 bases between.

This chain links TRBV6-1 with TRBJ1-2, with D hard to call. V was trimmed by 1 base and J by 9 bases, leaving 0 bases between them. Per the germline V gene, CDR1 is MNHNS and CDR2 is SASEGT. The CDR3 contains 9 residues. CDR3 nucleotide sequence: TGTGCCAGCAGTGAAGGCTACACCTTC. It yields the protein CASSEGYTF.

This clone was recorded a few times. The rearrangement joins TRBV30 to TRBJ1-1; D ambiguous. Trimming took off 2 bases at V and 5 bases at J, with 9 bases between the two ends. The length of the CDR3 is 12 residues. Germline-derived CDR1 and CDR2 are GTSNPN and SVGIG (reference sequence). In DNA, the CDR3 is TGTGCCTGGAGTTTGACTGGGACTGAAGCTTTCTTT. Translation gives CAWSLTGTEAFF.

This clone has just a few counts. This same CDR3 is encoded by further DNA sequences in the sample. The chain recombines TRBV11-3 with TRBJ1-1, with D perhaps TRBD1 (5 bases). Looked up from germline, CDR1 is SGHNT and CDR2 is YENEEA. The V end was cut by 0 bases, the J end by 3 bases, with 5 bases between. The CDR3 has 13 residues. The CDR3 loop reads CASSLDRDTEAFF. CDR3 sequence (DNA): TGTGCCAGCAGCTTAGACAGGGACACTGAAGCTTTCTTT.

The rearrangement joins TRBV25-1 to TRBJ1-2; D may be TRBD1 (5 bases). The ends were cut back, 6 bases at V and 6 bases at J, with 14 bases in the middle. Germline V CDR1 and CDR2: MGHDK, SYGVNS. This CDR3 has 13 residues. Here the CDR3 reads CASSKPGPHGYTF. CDR3 DNA sequence: TGTGCCAGCAGCAAACCAGGGCCTCATGGCTACACCTTC.

The rearrangement uses TRBV27 and TRBJ2-5, with 13 bases identical to TRBD2. V lost 5 bases to trimming and J lost 4 bases; unmatched junction nucleotides: 13. The CDR3 loop spans 18 amino acids. Germline-derived CDR1 and CDR2 are MNHEY and SMNVEV (reference sequence). CDR3 loop: CASSLNPGLAGRSETQYF. In DNA, the CDR3 is TGTGCCAGCAGTCTTAATCCGGGACTAGCGGGACGGTCAGAGACCCAGTACTTC.

The chain links TRBV14 to TRBJ1-2; 9 bases agree with TRBD1. Germline V gene data show CDR1 as SGHDN and CDR2 as FVKESK. This CDR3 has 15 amino acids. V dropped 1 base and J dropped 3; count of bases not matched to a gene: 3. The CDR3 region has the DNA TGTGCCAGCAGCCAAGGGGACAGGGAGTACTATGGCTACACCTTC. Protein product: CASSQGDREYYGYTF. Using reference TRBV14 and TRBJ1-2 for the parts outside the CDR3, the full variable domain is EAGVTQFPSHSVIEKGQTVTLRCDPISGHDNLYWYRRVMGKEIKFLLHFVKESKQDESGMPNNRFLAERTGGTYSTLKVQPAELEDSGVYFCASSQGDREYYGYTFGSGTRLTVV.

The chain recombines TRBV27 with TRBJ2-7; 12 bases are a match to TRBD1. There are 17 residues in the CDR3. The V segment lost 1 base and the J segment 4 bases; nucleotides outside the gene matches: 8. Germline values: CDR1 MNHEY, CDR2 SMNVEV (reference sequence). This CDR3 reads CASSLWGQGAFIYEQYF. The DNA for the CDR3 is TGTGCCAGCAGTTTATGGGGACAGGGGGCGTTTATTTACGAGCAGTACTTC.

This sequence joins TRBV6-1 and TRBJ2-7; the D gene is possibly TRBD1 (6 bases). V was shortened by 3 bases and J by 5 bases, with 17 bases between the two germline ends. CDR1 and CDR2 (germline): MNHNS, SASEGT. CDR3 length equals 15 residues. In DNA form, the CDR3 reads TGTGCCAGCAGTGACCCAACTAGAGGGGGTCACGAGCAGTACTTC. It yields the protein CASSDPTRGGHEQYF.

A word on this clone: Other nucleotide sequences from this sample produce the same CDR3. The chain uses TRBV28 and TRBJ2-7; D is ambiguous. There are 13 residues in the CDR3. CDR1 and CDR2 (germline): MDHEN, SYDVKM. V was shortened by 4 bases and J by 2 bases, with 9 bases between the two germline ends. CDR3 sequence reads: CASSSLGTYEQYF. The CDR3 DNA reads as TGTGCCAGCAGTTCGCTGGGAACCTACGAGCAGTACTTC. Variable domain in full (rest from reference TRBV28 and TRBJ2-7): DVKVTQSSRYLVKRTGEKVFLECVQDMDHENMFWYRQDPGLGLRLIYFSYDVKMKEKGDIPEGYSVSREKKERFSLILESASTNQTSMYLCASSSLGTYEQYFGPGTRLTVT.

The CDR3, as DNA: TGTGCCAGTAGTGAAAGGGGTGGCATATCTGGGGCCAACGTCCTGACTTTC. This encodes CASSERGGISGANVLTF. The gene calls are TRBV19 and TRBJ2-6; perhaps TRBD1 as D (5 bases). Germline V gene data show CDR1 as LNHDA and CDR2 as SQIVND (reference sequence). This CDR3 is built from 17 residues. Trimming removed 5 bases from V and 1 base from J, with 15 bases in between.